This T cell receptor beta chain emerged from a study of T cells in women clearing cervical HPV infection. As concerns this clone: Its antigen is currently unknown. The read stops 3 residues short of the end of the CDR3; the missing end is completed from the germline J gene.

General observations from the study: Unknown T-cell numbers per sample may underlie the richness differences. Richness plus V gene abundances separated cases from controls with AUC less than 0.9.

This CDR3 spans 13 amino acids. Trimming shortened V by 6 bases and J by 3 bases, and 15 bases separated the two germline ends. The germline gives CDR1 DFQATT, CDR2 SNEGSKA (reference sequence). Method: immunoSEQ multiplex PCR; TCRdb's copy keeps in-frame clones and lacks some. The sample yields around 22,000 clones, of which the top ten take up 9.5% to 15%. Sample: blood buffy coat. The chain joins TRBV20-1 to TRBJ2-7; the D gene is possibly TRBD2 (6 bases). This sequence was found in a woman between 18 and 75 years old with a cervical HPV16 infection that either progressed to CIN3+ or cleared (not recorded which). This CDR3 reads CSAEMTGDYEQYF. Partial CDR3 DNA: TGCAGTGCAGAAATGACGGGGGACTACGAG.